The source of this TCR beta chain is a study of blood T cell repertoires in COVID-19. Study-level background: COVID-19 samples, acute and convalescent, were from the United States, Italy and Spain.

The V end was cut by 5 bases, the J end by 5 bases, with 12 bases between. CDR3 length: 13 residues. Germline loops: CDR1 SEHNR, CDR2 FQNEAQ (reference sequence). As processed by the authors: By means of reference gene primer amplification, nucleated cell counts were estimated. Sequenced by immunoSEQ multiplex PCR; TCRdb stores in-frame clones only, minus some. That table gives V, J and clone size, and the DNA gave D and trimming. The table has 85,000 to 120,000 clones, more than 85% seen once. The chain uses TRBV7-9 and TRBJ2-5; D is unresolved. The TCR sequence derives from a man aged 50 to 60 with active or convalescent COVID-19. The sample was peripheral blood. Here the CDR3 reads CASSLSPWETQYF. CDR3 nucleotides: TGTGCCAGCAGCCTCAGTCCGTGGGAGACCCAGTACTTC.